There are a few counts of the clone carrying this T cell receptor beta chain. Its antigen is not identified. TCR alpha and beta CDR3 regions were amplified from RNA using iRepertoire nested multiplex PCR. Each CDR3 protein is one row after TCRdb ran MiXCR on the multiplex PCR reads. The sample has some 100,000 distinct CDR3 sequences, less than 30% seen once. The data belong to a study of glioma-infiltrating T cells. The CDR3 is made up of 11 amino acids. CDR1 is DFQATT and CDR2 is SNEGSKA in the germline V gene (reference sequence). Deletions cut 8 bases from V and 4 bases from J, with 11 bases between. Study-wide findings and caveats: Tissue-blood divergence was below expectation in non-neoplastic patients, above in gliomas.

The clonotype was recovered from a human donor with low-grade glioma or glioblastoma, undergoing nonglioma brain surgery, or in good health (not recorded which). The J gene is TRBJ1-1, the V gene TRBV20-1, with a weak D call TRBD1 (5 bases). The material sequenced was glioma tissue, nonneoplastic brain tissue, or PBMCs (not recorded which). CDR3 nucleotide sequence: TGCAGTTACCAGGGAACCACTGAAGCTTTCTTT. Its translation is CSYQGTTEAFF.